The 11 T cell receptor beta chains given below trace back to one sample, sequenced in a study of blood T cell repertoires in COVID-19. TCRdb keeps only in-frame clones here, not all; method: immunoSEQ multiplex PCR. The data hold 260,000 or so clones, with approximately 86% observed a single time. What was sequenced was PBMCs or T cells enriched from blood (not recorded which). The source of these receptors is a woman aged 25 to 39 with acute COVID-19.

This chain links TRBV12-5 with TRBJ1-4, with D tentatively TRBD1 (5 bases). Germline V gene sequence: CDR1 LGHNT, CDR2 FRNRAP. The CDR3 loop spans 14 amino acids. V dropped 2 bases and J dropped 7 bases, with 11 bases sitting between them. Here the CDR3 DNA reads TGTGCTAGTGGTTTGAGGGGTCAAGGTGAAAAACTGTTTTTT. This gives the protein CASGLRGQGEKLFF.

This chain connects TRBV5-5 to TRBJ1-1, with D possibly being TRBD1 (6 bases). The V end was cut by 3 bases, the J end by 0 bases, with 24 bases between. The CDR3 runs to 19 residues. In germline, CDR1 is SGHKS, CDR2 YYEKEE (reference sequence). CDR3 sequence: CASSSDRLGLDFLNTEAFF. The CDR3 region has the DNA TGTGCCAGCAGCTCAGACAGGTTAGGGCTGGATTTTTTGAACACTGAAGCTTTCTTT.

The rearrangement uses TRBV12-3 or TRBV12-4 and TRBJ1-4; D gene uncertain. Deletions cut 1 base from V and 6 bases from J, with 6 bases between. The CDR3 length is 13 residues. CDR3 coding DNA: TGTGCCAGCAGTTTAGACACCTATGAAAAACTGTTTTTT. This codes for CASSLDTYEKLFF.

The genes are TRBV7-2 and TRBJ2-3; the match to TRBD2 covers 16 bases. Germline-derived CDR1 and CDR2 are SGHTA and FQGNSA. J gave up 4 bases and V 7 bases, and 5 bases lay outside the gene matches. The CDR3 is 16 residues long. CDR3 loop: CASIPGLAGGSDTQYF. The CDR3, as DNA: TGTGCCAGCATCCCGGGACTAGCGGGGGGGTCAGATACGCAGTATTTT.

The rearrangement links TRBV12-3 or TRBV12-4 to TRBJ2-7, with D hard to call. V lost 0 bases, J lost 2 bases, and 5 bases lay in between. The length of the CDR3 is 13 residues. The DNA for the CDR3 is TGTGCCAGCAGTTTAGCACAAGCCTACGAGCAGTACTTC. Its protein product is CASSLAQAYEQYF.

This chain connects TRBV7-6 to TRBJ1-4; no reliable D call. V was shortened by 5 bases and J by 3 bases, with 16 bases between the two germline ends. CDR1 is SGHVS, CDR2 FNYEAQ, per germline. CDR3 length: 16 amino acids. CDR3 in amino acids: CASSLLPQSANEKLFF. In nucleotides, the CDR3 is TGTGCCAGCAGCCTACTACCCCAAAGCGCTAATGAAAAACTGTTTTTT.

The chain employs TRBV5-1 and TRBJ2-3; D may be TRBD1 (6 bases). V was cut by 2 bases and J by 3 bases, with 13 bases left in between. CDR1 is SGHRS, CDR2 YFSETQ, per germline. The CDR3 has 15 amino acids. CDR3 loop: CASSFQTGQTDTQYF. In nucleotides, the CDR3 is TGCGCCAGCAGCTTCCAAACCGGACAGACAGATACGCAGTATTTT. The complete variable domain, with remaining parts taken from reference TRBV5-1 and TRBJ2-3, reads KAGVTQTPRYLIKTRGQQVTLSCSPISGHRSVSWYQQTPGQGLQFLFEYFSETQRNKGNFPGRFSGRQFSNSRSEMNVSTLELGDSALYLCASSFQTGQTDTQYFGPGTRLTVL.

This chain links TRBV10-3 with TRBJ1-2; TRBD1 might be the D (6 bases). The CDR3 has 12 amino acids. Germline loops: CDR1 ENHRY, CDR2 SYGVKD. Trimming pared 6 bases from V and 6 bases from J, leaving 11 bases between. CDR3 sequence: CAISGGPHGYTF. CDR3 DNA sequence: TGTGCCATCAGCGGGGGGCCTCATGGCTACACCTTC.

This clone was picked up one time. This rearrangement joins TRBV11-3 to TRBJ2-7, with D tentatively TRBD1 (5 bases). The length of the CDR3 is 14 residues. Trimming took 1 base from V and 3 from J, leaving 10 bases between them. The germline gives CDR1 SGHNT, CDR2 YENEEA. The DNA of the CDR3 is TGTGCCAGCAGCTTAGCAGGGAAGAGCTACGAGCAGTACTTC. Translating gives CASSLAGKSYEQYF. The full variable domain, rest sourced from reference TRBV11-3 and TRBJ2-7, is EAGVVQSPRYKIIEKKQPVAFWCNPISGHNTLYWYLQNLGQGPELLIRYENEEAVDDSQLPKDRFSAERLKGVDSTLKIQPAELGDSAVYLCASSLAGKSYEQYFGPGTRLTVT.

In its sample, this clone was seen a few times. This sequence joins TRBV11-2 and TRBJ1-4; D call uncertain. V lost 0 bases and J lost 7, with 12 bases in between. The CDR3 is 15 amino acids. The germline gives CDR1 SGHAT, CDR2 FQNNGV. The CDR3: CASSLDRGRSEKLFF. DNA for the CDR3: TGTGCCAGCAGCTTAGACCGGGGAAGGAGTGAAAAACTGTTTTTT.

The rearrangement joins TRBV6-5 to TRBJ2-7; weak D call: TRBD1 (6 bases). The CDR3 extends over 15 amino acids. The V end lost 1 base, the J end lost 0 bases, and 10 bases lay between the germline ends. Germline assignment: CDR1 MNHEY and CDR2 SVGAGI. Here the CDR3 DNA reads TGTGCCAGCAGTTACTTGGGGGCAGACTCCTACGAGCAGTACTTC. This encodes CASSYLGADSYEQYF.